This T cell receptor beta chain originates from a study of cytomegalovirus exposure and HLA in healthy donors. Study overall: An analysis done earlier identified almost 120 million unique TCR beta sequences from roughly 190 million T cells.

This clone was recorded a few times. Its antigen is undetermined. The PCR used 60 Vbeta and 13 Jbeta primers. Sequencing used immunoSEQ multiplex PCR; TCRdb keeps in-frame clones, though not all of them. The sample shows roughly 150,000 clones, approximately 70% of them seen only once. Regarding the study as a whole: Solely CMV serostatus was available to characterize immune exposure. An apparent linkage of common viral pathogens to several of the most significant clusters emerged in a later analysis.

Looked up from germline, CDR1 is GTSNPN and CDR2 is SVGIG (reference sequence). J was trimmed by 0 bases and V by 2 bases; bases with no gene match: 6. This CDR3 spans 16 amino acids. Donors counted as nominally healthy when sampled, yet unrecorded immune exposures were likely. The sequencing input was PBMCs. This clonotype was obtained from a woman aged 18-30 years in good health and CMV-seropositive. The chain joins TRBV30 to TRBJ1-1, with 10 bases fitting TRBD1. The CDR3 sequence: CAWSKGQGYVNTEAFF. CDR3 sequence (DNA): TGTGCCTGGAGTAAGGGACAGGGGTATGTGAACACTGAAGCTTTCTTT. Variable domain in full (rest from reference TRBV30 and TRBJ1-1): SQTIHQWPATLVQPVGSPLSLECTVEGTSNPNLYWYRQAAGRGLQLLFYSVGIGQISSEVPQNLSASRPQDRQFILSSKKLLLSDSGFYLCAWSKGQGYVNTEAFFGQGTRLTVV.